The 5 T cell receptor beta chains below all came from one sample that was sequenced in a study of T cell changes during pregnancy in multiple sclerosis. TCRdb keeps only in-frame clones here, not all; method: immunoSEQ multiplex PCR. Found here are under 90,000 clones, 94% of them singletons; the top ten hold 0.99%. Specimen: peripheral blood, collected in the second trimester of pregnancy. The receptors were gathered from a female donor in good health, enrolled as a control in a pregnancy study.

The chain combines TRBV11-2 with TRBJ1-4; 8 positions match TRBD1. The CDR3 loop spans 16 amino acids. With V trimmed by 1 base and J by 8 bases, 9 bases remained unmatched. CDR1 and CDR2 from the germline V gene are SGHAT and FQNNGV. The CDR3 bases are TGTGCCAGCAGCTTAGTCACAGGGGGGATTGGGGAAAAACTGTTTTTT. Its protein product is CASSLVTGGIGEKLFF.

This clone was recorded once. This chain links TRBV7-9 with TRBJ1-4; no firm D call. Trimming took 1 base from V and 4 from J, leaving 16 bases between them. The germline V gene has CDR1 SEHNR and CDR2 FQNEAQ (reference sequence). This CDR3 region has 17 residues. The CDR3 bases are TGTGCCAGCAGCTTAGACCTTGGACTGATGATTAATGAAAAACTGTTTTTT. It yields the protein CASSLDLGLMINEKLFF. The full variable domain, with the rest looked up from reference TRBV7-9 and TRBJ1-4, is DTGVSQNPRHKITKRGQNVTFRCDPISEHNRLYWYRQTLGQGPEFLTYFQNEAQLEKSRLLSDRFSAERPKGSFSTLEIQRTEQGDSAMYLCASSLDLGLMINEKLFFGSGTQLSVL.

Here the CDR3 DNA reads TGCAGTGCTATGCGCTCCTACGAGCAGTACTTC. Its translation: CSAMRSYEQYF. The genes are TRBV20-1 and TRBJ2-7, with D unresolved. With 4 bases removed from V and 0 bases from J, the gap between germline ends came to 4 bases. This CDR3 has 11 residues. Germline V gene sequence: CDR1 DFQATT, CDR2 SNEGSKA (reference sequence).

The V call is TRBV29-1, the J call TRBJ2-3, with 11 bases lining up with TRBD2. The CDR3 covers 16 residues. Germline CDR1 reads SQVTM; CDR2 reads ANQGSEA. V was pared by 6 bases and J by 2 bases, with 10 bases of the junction left unmatched. CDR3 loop: CSVRGGLAEPTDTQYF. CDR3 nucleotide sequence: TGCAGCGTGAGGGGGGGACTAGCGGAGCCCACAGATACGCAGTATTTT.

This clone was seen only once. V gene TRBV6-1 combines with J gene TRBJ2-5, with D possibly matching TRBD1 (5 bases). The V gene lost 1 base and the J gene lost 4 bases, with 10 bases spanning the gap. Looked up from germline, CDR1 is MNHNS and CDR2 is SASEGT. The CDR3 runs 14 residues. CDR3 protein: CASSEEGRAETQYF. The CDR3 nucleotides read TGTGCCAGCAGTGAAGAGGGCAGGGCAGAGACCCAGTACTTC.